These 29 T cell receptor beta chains originate from one sample sequenced in a study of cytomegalovirus exposure and HLA in healthy donors. PCR primers comprised 60 Vbeta and 13 Jbeta primers. Clones were sequenced by immunoSEQ multiplex PCR, and TCRdb holds only the in-frame ones, with some missing. The sample consists of approximately 240,000 clones, 70% to 85% of them appearing once. Source material: PBMCs. The source is a woman aged 40 to 50 in good health and CMV-seronegative.

The V call is TRBV12-5, the J call TRBJ2-2; TRBD1 matches at 10 bases. The CDR3 consists of 15 residues. Germline V gives CDR1 LGHNT, CDR2 FRNRAP. Losses at the gene ends were 4 bases for V and 3 bases for J; bases not matched to a gene: 2. For the CDR3, the DNA is TGTGCTAGTGGTTCCGGGACAGGGGACACCGGGGAGCTGTTTTTT. Protein sequence: CASGSGTGDTGELFF.

The chain's CDR3 is CSVKTSGGAVGEQFF. DNA of the CDR3: TGCAGCGTCAAGACTAGCGGGGGGGCCGTTGGGGAGCAGTTCTTC. V gene TRBV29-1 combines with J gene TRBJ2-1; the match to TRBD2 covers 14 bases. Germline-derived CDR1 and CDR2 are SQVTM and ANQGSEA. The CDR3 has 15 residues. V lost 6 bases and J lost 10; bases outside the gene matches: 11.

The CDR3 sequence is CASSRYKRSGYTF. The CDR3 DNA follows: TGTGCCAGCAGTCGCTATAAGAGAAGTGGCTACACCTTC. This chain uses TRBV6-5 with TRBJ1-2; D not resolved. V lost 5 bases, J lost 7 bases, and 14 bases lay in between. Germline assignment: CDR1 MNHEY and CDR2 SVGAGI. The CDR3 extends over 13 amino acids.

This chain uses TRBV11-3 with TRBJ1-1, with D unclear. V lost 5 bases to trimming and J lost 4 bases, with 11 bases between them. The V gene's germline CDR1 is SGHNT and CDR2 YENEEA. The CDR3 runs to 13 residues. CDR3 bases: TGTGCCAGCAGCGGGCGTCGGGGCACTGAAGCTTTCTTT. This encodes CASSGRRGTEAFF.

This clone was counted only a few times. This rearrangement joins TRBV5-6 to TRBJ1-5, with D possibly being TRBD1 (5 bases). Germline V gene sequence: CDR1 SGHDT, CDR2 YYEEEE. V lost 0 bases and J 3 bases, leaving 7 bases between the germline ends. The CDR3 is 14 residues long. This CDR3 is CASSLVGANQPQHF. The CDR3 DNA follows: TGTGCCAGCAGCTTGGTTGGGGCCAATCAGCCCCAGCATTTT.

This clone was recorded only once. The chain recombines TRBV7-8 with TRBJ2-2; D is unclear. The CDR3 has 16 residues. With 2 bases removed from V and 5 bases from J, the gap between germline ends came to 15 bases. Germline V gene lookup returns CDR1 SGHVS and CDR2 FQNEAQ. The CDR3, as DNA: TGTGCCAGCAGCTTAATTATAATGCCGAGGACCGGGGAGCTGTTTTTT. Translated: CASSLIIMPRTGELFF.

The V and J genes are TRBV30 and TRBJ1-1; D is possibly TRBD1 (5 bases). The CDR3 runs to 11 residues. Per the germline V gene, CDR1 is GTSNPN and CDR2 is SVGIG (reference sequence). The CDR3, as DNA: TGTGCTTCGCAGGGCTACACTGAAGCTTTCTTT. Protein sequence: CASQGYTEAFF.

The genes are TRBV2 and TRBJ1-2; D is uncertain. Trimming removed 7 bases from V and 7 bases from J, with 16 bases in between. This CDR3 is built from 13 residues. Germline V gene sequence: CDR1 SNHLY, CDR2 FYNNEI. CDR3 loop: CASTPEVGGGYTF. CDR3 DNA sequence: TGTGCCAGCACCCCTGAAGTCGGTGGTGGCTACACCTTC.

This chain links TRBV19 with TRBJ2-7; maybe TRBD2 (5 bases). This CDR3 has 14 residues. Germline assignment: CDR1 LNHDA and CDR2 SQIVND (reference sequence). V was shortened by 5 bases and J by 2 bases, with 13 bases between the two germline ends. DNA for the CDR3: TGTGCCAGTAGTTCCGGACTTTACACCTACGAGCAGTACTTC. Translating it yields CASSSGLYTYEQYF.

This clone is a singleton in its sample. The V call is TRBV5-1, the J call TRBJ2-7; D is perhaps TRBD2 (6 bases). Germline V gives CDR1 SGHRS, CDR2 YFSETQ. V lost 0 bases and J lost 2, with 12 bases in between. This CDR3 comprises 15 residues. The CDR3 reads CASSLGRTTTYEQYF. In DNA, the CDR3 is TGCGCCAGCAGCTTGGGAAGGACTACCACCTACGAGCAGTACTTC.

The chain uses TRBV7-9 and TRBJ2-3, with TRBD1 identical over 8 bases. Germline CDR1 is SEHNR and CDR2 is FQNEAQ (reference sequence). Trimming took 3 bases from V and 3 from J; bases not matched to a gene: 5. This CDR3 is 15 amino acids long. CDR3 region: CASSFQTGETDTQYF. The CDR3 DNA is TGTGCCAGCAGCTTTCAGACAGGGGAGACAGATACGCAGTATTTT. The full variable domain, in which reference TRBV7-9 and TRBJ2-3 provide the parts outside the CDR3, is DTGVSQNPRHKITKRGQNVTFRCDPISEHNRLYWYRQTLGQGPEFLTYFQNEAQLEKSRLLSDRFSAERPKGSFSTLEIQRTEQGDSAMYLCASSFQTGETDTQYFGPGTRLTVL.

The chain joins TRBV9 to TRBJ2-7; 11 bases are a match to TRBD2. The CDR3 covers 15 residues. V lost 3 bases, J lost 6 bases, and 8 bases stayed unmatched. Germline V gene sequence: CDR1 SGDLS, CDR2 YYNGEE. CDR3 in amino acids: CASSAEGGLAAEQYF. CDR3 DNA sequence: TGTGCCAGCAGCGCCGAGGGGGGACTAGCGGCCGAGCAGTACTTC.

This clone was observed a handful of times. The V gene is TRBV6-5, the J gene TRBJ1-5, with D unclear. The V gene lost 4 bases and the J gene lost 3 bases, with 13 bases spanning the gap. The CDR3 extends over 15 amino acids. CDR1 is MNHEY, CDR2 SVGAGI, per germline. The CDR3 reads CASSSGAGPNQPQHF. The DNA for the CDR3 is TGTGCCAGCAGTTCTGGAGCGGGCCCCAATCAGCCCCAGCATTTT.

The CDR3 nucleotides are TGTGCCAGCAGGAGAAACAGGGGTTCGGGGGATTCACCCCTCCACTTT. This sequence encodes CASRRNRGSGDSPLHF. V usage is TRBV27 and J usage is TRBJ1-6; TRBD1 matches 7 bases. This CDR3 has 16 amino acids. V was pared by 6 bases and J by 8 bases, with 13 bases of the junction left unmatched. Germline-derived CDR1 and CDR2 are MNHEY and SMNVEV (reference sequence).

The chain uses TRBV7-2 and TRBJ2-1; TRBD2 aligns across 9 bases. V dropped 3 bases and J dropped 9; count of bases not matched to a gene: 6. Germline assignment: CDR1 SGHTA and CDR2 FQGNSA. This CDR3 comprises 14 residues. The CDR3 DNA sequence: TGTGCCAGCAGCTTGAGCGGGGGGCCAGGTGAGCAGTTCTTC. This sequence encodes CASSLSGGPGEQFF.

The chain has TRBV5-1 and TRBJ2-3; possible D gene TRBD2, 6 bases. The CDR3 is made up of 15 amino acids. V was cut by 3 bases and J by 0 bases, with 11 bases left in between. The V gene's germline CDR1 is SGHRS and CDR2 YFSETQ. The CDR3 is CASSYSGTSTDTQYF. The CDR3 DNA sequence: TGCGCCAGCAGCTATAGCGGAACTAGCACAGATACGCAGTATTTT.

This clone was observed a handful of times. V usage is TRBV18 and J usage is TRBJ1-3; a possible D gene is TRBD1 (5 bases). V was trimmed by 4 bases and J by 0 bases, leaving 16 bases between them. There are 17 residues in the CDR3. Looked up from germline, CDR1 is KGHSH and CDR2 is LQKENI. The CDR3 sequence is CASSLDRQTVSGNTIYF. The DNA for the CDR3 is TGTGCCAGCTCACTCGACAGACAAACCGTCTCTGGAAACACCATATATTTT. Together with reference TRBV18 and TRBJ1-3, the CDR3 gives the full variable domain: NAGVMQNPRHLVRRRGQEARLRCSPMKGHSHVYWYRQLPEEGLKFMVYLQKENIIDESGMPKERFSAEFPKEGPSILRIQQVVRGDSAAYFCASSLDRQTVSGNTIYFGEGSWLTVV.

V and J are TRBV15 and TRBJ2-2, with TRBD1 matching 9 bases. J gave up 7 bases and V 5 bases, and 5 bases lay outside the gene matches. Germline CDR1 and CDR2: LNHNV and YYDKDF (reference sequence). The length of the CDR3 is 14 residues. CDR3 sequence (DNA): TGTGCCACCAGCGGGACAGGGACTTTCGGGGAGCTGTTTTTT. This translates into CATSGTGTFGELFF.

This rearrangement joins TRBV2 to TRBJ2-7, with 7 bases identical to TRBD1. This CDR3 is built from 12 residues. J gave up 5 bases and V 4 bases, and 2 bases lay outside the gene matches. The germline CDR1 and CDR2 sequences are SNHLY and FYNNEI. The CDR3 DNA is TGTGCCAGCAGTGGGGACAGCCACGAGCAGTACTTC. Translated: CASSGDSHEQYF.

In its sample, this clone was seen a few times. The rearrangement links TRBV9 to TRBJ1-1; D call uncertain. This CDR3 contains 13 residues. Per germline, CDR1 SGDLS and CDR2 YYNGEE. The V end lost 4 bases, the J end lost 3 bases, and 10 bases lay between the germline ends. This CDR3 reads CASSLSLYTEAFF. CDR3 sequence (DNA): TGTGCCAGCAGCCTGAGTTTGTACACTGAAGCTTTCTTT.

The gene calls are TRBV30 and TRBJ2-7; D is undetermined. Germline V gene lookup returns CDR1 GTSNPN and CDR2 SVGIG (reference sequence). The ends were cut back, 3 bases at V and 1 base at J, with 7 bases in the middle. The CDR3 is 12 residues long. The CDR3 loop is CAWSPSSYEQYF. The CDR3 DNA reads TGTGCCTGGAGCCCGAGTTCCTACGAGCAGTACTTC.

The gene calls are TRBV2 and TRBJ2-1; no firm D call. The CDR3 contains 10 residues. Germline CDR1 is SNHLY and CDR2 is FYNNEI. Trimming removed 6 bases at V and 5 bases at J, with 2 bases between. In DNA form, the CDR3 reads TGTGCCAGCAGCGACAATGAGCAGTTCTTC. Its translation is CASSDNEQFF.

This clone turned up a few times. The chain has TRBV6-1 and TRBJ1-3; 7 bases agree with TRBD1. The J segment lost 0 bases and the V segment lost 6 bases, leaving 5 bases of the junction unmatched. Per the germline V gene, CDR1 is MNHNS and CDR2 is SASEGT. The CDR3 runs 15 residues. CDR3 nucleotides: TGTGCCAGCAGCCCCGGGACAGACTCTGGAAACACCATATATTTT. Translating gives CASSPGTDSGNTIYF.

The V call is TRBV10-3, the J call TRBJ2-3; 8 bases map to TRBD2. V lost 1 base to trimming and J lost 2 bases; unmatched junction nucleotides: 8. The CDR3 consists of 17 residues. Germline CDR1 and CDR2: ENHRY and SYGVKD. The CDR3 here is CAISEFGLAGSTDTQYF. For the CDR3, the DNA is TGTGCCATCAGTGAGTTCGGCCTAGCGGGCTCCACAGATACGCAGTATTTT.

CDR3 sequence (DNA): TGTGCCAGCACCACGGACTTCTCCCCCTACGAGCAGTACTTC. Its protein product is CASTTDFSPYEQYF. This sequence joins TRBV6-5 and TRBJ2-7, with D perhaps matching TRBD2 (5 bases). The V end lost 7 bases, the J end lost 2 bases, and 15 bases lay between the germline ends. Germline V CDR1 and CDR2: MNHEY, SVGAGI. This CDR3 has 14 amino acids.

Only one count was recorded for this clone. The chain has TRBV7-2 and TRBJ2-3; D perhaps matches TRBD1 (5 bases). The CDR3 extends over 13 amino acids. Trimming left V 6 bases short and J 7 bases short, with 14 bases between. CDR1 and CDR2 (germline): SGHTA, FQGNSA. CDR3 sequence: CASRSLQGNTQYF. The CDR3 region has the DNA TGTGCCAGCAGATCCCTTCAGGGAAATACGCAGTATTTT.

The chain employs TRBV10-3 and TRBJ1-1, with D possibly being TRBD1 (5 bases). Between the trimmed V and J ends, which lost 1 base and 1 base, there was a span of 13 bases. The CDR3 runs to 16 residues. Germline-derived CDR1 and CDR2 are ENHRY and SYGVKD. CDR3 sequence reads: CAISEWAGQGNTEAFF. In DNA form, the CDR3 reads TGTGCCATCAGTGAGTGGGCAGGGCAGGGGAACACTGAAGCTTTCTTT.

The V gene is TRBV5-1, the J gene TRBJ2-5; 8 positions match TRBD1. The CDR3 is 15 amino acids. V lost 0 bases and J lost 8; bases outside the gene matches: 9. CDR1 is SGHRS and CDR2 is YFSETQ in the germline V gene. The CDR3 bases are TGCGCCAGCAGCTTGGGGACAGGGACGGGCCACACCCAGTACTTC. This translates into CASSLGTGTGHTQYF.

CDR3 protein: CASEGQGTGELFF. Here the CDR3 DNA reads TGTGCCAGCGAAGGACAGGGCACCGGGGAGCTGTTTTTT. This chain joins TRBV2 and TRBJ2-2; TRBD1 agrees at 8 bases. Germline CDR1 reads SNHLY; CDR2 reads FYNNEI. CDR3 length: 13 residues. Trimming cost V 8 bases and J 4 bases; bases outside gene matches: 3.